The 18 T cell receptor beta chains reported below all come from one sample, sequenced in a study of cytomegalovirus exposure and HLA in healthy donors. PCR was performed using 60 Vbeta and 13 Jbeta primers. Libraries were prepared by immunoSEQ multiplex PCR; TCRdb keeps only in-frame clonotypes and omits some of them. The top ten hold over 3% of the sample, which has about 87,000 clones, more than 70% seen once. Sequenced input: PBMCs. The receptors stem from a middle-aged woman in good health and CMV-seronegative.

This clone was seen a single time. The CDR3 coding sequence is TGTGCCAGCAGCTTAATGATAGCGGGGGGGAAAAACATTCAGTACTTC. Amino acids: CASSLMIAGGKNIQYF. The V and J genes are TRBV7-2 and TRBJ2-4; 11 bases are a match to TRBD2. The germline gives CDR1 SGHTA, CDR2 FQGNSA. The J segment lost 4 bases and the V segment lost 2 bases, leaving 4 bases of the junction unmatched. This CDR3 is 16 amino acids long.

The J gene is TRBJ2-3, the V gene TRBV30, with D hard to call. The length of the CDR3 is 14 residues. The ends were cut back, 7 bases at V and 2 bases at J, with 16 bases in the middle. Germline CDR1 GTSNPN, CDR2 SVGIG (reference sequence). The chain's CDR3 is CASAALRVTDTQYF. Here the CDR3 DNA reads TGTGCCTCGGCGGCACTCCGGGTCACAGATACGCAGTATTTT.

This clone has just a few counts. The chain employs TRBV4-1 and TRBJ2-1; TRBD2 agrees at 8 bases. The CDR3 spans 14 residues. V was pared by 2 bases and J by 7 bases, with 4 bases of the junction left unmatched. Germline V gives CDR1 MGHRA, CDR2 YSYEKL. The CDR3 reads CASSQPLAGNEQFF. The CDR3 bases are TGCGCCAGCAGCCAACCTCTAGCGGGTAATGAGCAGTTCTTC.

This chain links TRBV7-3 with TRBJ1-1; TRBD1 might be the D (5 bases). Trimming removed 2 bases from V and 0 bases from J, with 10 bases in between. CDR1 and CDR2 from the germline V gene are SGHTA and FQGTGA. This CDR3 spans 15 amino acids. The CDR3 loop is CASSLGGGMNTEAFF. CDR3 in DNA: TGTGCCAGCAGCTTAGGGGGGGGAATGAACACTGAAGCTTTCTTT.

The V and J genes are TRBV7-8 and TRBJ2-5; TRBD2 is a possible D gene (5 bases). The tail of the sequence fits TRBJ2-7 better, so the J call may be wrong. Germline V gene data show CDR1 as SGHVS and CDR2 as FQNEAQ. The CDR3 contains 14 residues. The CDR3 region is CASSLEGSLYEQYF. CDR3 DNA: TGTGCCAGCAGCTTAGAAGGGAGCCTCTACGAGCAGTACTTC.

Written as DNA, the CDR3 is TGTGCCAGCAGCTTAGACTCGGGGGGGCGTACCGGGGAGCTGTTTTTT. Its protein product is CASSLDSGGRTGELFF. The chain uses TRBV7-2 and TRBJ2-2; 8 bases agree with TRBD2. CDR1 is SGHTA and CDR2 is FQGNSA in the germline V gene. The J segment lost 5 bases and the V segment lost 1 base, leaving 6 bases of the junction unmatched. This CDR3 is 16 amino acids long.

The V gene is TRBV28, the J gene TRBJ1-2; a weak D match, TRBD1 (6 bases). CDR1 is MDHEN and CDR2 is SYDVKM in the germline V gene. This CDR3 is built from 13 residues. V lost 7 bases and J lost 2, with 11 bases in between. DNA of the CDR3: TGTGCCAGCATTGGGACATCCAACTATGGCTACACCTTC. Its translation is CASIGTSNYGYTF.

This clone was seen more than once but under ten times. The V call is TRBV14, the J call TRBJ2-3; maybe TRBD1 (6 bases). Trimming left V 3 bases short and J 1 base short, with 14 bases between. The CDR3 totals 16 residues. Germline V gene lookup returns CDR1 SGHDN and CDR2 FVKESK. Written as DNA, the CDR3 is TGTGCCAGCAGCCATACAGGGACGCGCCGCACAGATACGCAGTATTTT. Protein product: CASSHTGTRRTDTQYF. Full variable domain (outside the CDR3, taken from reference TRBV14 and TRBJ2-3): EAGVTQFPSHSVIEKGQTVTLRCDPISGHDNLYWYRRVMGKEIKFLLHFVKESKQDESGMPNNRFLAERTGGTYSTLKVQPAELEDSGVYFCASSHTGTRRTDTQYFGPGTRLTVL.

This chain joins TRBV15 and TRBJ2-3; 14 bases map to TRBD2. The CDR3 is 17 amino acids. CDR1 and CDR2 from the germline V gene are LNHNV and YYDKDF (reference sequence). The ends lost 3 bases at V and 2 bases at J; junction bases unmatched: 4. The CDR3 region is CATSSGLAGGITDTQYF. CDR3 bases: TGTGCCACCAGCAGCGGACTAGCGGGGGGAATCACAGATACGCAGTATTTT.

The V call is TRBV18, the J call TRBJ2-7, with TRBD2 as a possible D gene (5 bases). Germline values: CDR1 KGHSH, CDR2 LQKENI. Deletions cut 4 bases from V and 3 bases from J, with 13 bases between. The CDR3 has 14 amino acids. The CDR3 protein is CASSLSGSSYEQYF. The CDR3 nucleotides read TGTGCCAGCTCACTAAGCGGCAGCAGCTACGAGCAGTACTTC.

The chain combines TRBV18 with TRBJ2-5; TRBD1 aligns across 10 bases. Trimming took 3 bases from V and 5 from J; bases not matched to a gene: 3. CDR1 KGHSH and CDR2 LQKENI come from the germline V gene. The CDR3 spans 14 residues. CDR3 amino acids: CASSPDRGRETQYF. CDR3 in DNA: TGTGCCAGCTCACCGGACAGGGGGAGGGAGACCCAGTACTTC.

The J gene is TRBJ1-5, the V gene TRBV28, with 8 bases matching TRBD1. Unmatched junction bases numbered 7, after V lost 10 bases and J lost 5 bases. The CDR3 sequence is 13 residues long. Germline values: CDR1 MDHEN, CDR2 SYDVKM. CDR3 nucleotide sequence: TGTGCCACCGGACAGGGTAGAGATCAGCCCCAGCATTTT. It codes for CATGQGRDQPQHF.

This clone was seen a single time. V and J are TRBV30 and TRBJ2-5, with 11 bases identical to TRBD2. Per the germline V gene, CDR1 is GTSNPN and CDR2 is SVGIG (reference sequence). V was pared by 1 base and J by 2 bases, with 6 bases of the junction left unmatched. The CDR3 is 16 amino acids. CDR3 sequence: CAWSALRLAGQETQYF. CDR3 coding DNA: TGTGCCTGGAGTGCTTTACGACTAGCGGGGCAAGAGACCCAGTACTTC.

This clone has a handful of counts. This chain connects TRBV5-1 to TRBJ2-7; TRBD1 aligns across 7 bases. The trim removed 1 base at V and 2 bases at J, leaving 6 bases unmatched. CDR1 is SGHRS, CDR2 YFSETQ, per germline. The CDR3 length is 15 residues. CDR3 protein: CASSLTRGQTYEQYF. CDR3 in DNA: TGCGCCAGCAGCTTGACACGGGGACAGACCTACGAGCAGTACTTC.

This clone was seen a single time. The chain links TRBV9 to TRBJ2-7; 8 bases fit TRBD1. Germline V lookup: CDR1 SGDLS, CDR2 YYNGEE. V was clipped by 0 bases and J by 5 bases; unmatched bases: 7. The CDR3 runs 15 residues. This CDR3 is CASSVAPDRVNEQYF. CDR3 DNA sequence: TGTGCCAGCAGCGTAGCTCCGGACAGGGTCAACGAGCAGTACTTC.

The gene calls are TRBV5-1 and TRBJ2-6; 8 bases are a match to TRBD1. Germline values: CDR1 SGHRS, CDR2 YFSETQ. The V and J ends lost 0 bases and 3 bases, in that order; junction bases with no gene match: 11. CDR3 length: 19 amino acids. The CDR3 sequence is CASSLAGTGNGVGANVLTF. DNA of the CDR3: TGCGCCAGCAGCTTGGCCGGGACAGGCAATGGTGTTGGGGCCAACGTCCTGACTTTC.

The CDR3 loop is CASSYQGGGSGNTIYF. CDR3 DNA: TGTGCCAGCAGCTACCAAGGAGGCGGCTCTGGAAACACCATATATTTT. The chain employs TRBV7-2 and TRBJ1-3; D not certain. The CDR3 totals 16 residues. Germline CDR1 and CDR2: SGHTA and FQGNSA. Trimming shortened V by 4 bases and J by 0 bases, and 13 bases separated the two germline ends.

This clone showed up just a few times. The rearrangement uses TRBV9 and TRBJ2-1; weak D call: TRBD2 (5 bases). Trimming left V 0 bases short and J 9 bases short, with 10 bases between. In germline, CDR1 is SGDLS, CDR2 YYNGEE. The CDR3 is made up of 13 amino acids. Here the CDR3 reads CASSVGSGCEQFF. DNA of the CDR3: TGTGCCAGCAGCGTAGGATCGGGGTGTGAGCAGTTCTTC. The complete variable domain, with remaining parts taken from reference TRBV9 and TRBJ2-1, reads DSGVTQTPKHLITATGQRVTLRCSPRSGDLSVYWYQQSLDQGLQFLIQYYNGEERAKGNILERFSAQQFPDLHSELNLSSLELGDSALYFCASSVGSGCEQFFGPGTRLTVL.